This entry lists 31 T cell receptor beta chains sequenced from one sample in a study of low-dose radiotherapy and immunotherapy resistance in tumors. Stated time point: after trial treatment. The treatment: LDRT plus nivolumab, ipilimumab, low-dose cyclophosphamide and aspirin (RACIN trial). First-strand cDNA relied on TRAV- and TRBV-specific primers spanning alpha and beta chains. Over approximately 20 PCR cycles, TCRs were amplified from a constant-region primer and V-primer adapter. One entry per CDR3 protein results from TCRdb running MiXCR on the reads. The sample carries 65,000 to 95,000 distinct CDR3 sequences, about 17% recorded once. The sample in question was PBMCs, obtained after low-dose radiotherapy plus immunotherapy. The receptors originated from a male donor with prostate cancer.

Here the CDR3 reads CSVRSGRSTGELFF. DNA for the CDR3: TGCAGCGTTAGAAGCGGGAGGTCCACCGGGGAGCTGTTTTTT. This rearrangement joins TRBV29-1 to TRBJ2-2; TRBD2 aligns across 9 bases. J was trimmed by 4 bases and V by 5 bases; bases with no gene match: 5. Germline V lookup: CDR1 SQVTM, CDR2 ANQGSEA. The CDR3 spans 14 residues.

This clonotype was seen more than once but under ten times. J is TRBJ2-7 and V is TRBV28, with D perhaps matching TRBD1 or TRBD2 (5 bases each). Trimming stripped 6 bases from V and 4 bases from J, with 13 bases between. The CDR3 has 13 amino acids. Germline CDR1 reads MDHEN; CDR2 reads SYDVKM. The CDR3 DNA reads TGTGCCAGCAGAGACGGGGCGCTATACGAGCAGTACTTC. Its protein is CASRDGALYEQYF.

This clonotype was counted ten times or more. This chain uses TRBV3-1 with TRBJ2-1, with 11 bases identical to TRBD2. Germline trimming cut 3 bases from V and 4 bases from J; bases unmatched to any gene: 11. Germline lookup yields CDR1 LGHDT and CDR2 YNNKEL (reference sequence). CDR3 length equals 18 residues. The CDR3 sequence is CASSQGPTSGSSYNEQFF. The CDR3 DNA reads TGTGCCAGCAGCCAGGGGCCTACTAGCGGGAGTTCGTACAATGAGCAGTTCTTC.

The CDR3 bases are TGCAGTGCTAGTCACGGGGACAGGGGTCCCAATCAGCCCCAGCATTTT. It translates to CSASHGDRGPNQPQHF. This chain links TRBV20-1 with TRBJ1-5, with TRBD1 matching 10 bases. The CDR3 covers 16 residues. V dropped 3 bases and J dropped 3; count of bases not matched to a gene: 8. Germline values: CDR1 DFQATT, CDR2 SNEGSKA (reference sequence).

This clonotype was recorded many times. This chain links TRBV28 with TRBJ2-4; 9 bases are shared with TRBD2. Germline CDR1 and CDR2: MDHEN and SYDVKM. The CDR3 spans 13 residues. Trimming took 6 bases from V and 10 from J; bases not matched to a gene: 7. The CDR3 loop reads CASRAGGPNIQYF. In nucleotides, the CDR3 is TGTGCCAGCAGGGCGGGAGGGCCAAATATTCAGTACTTC.

This clonotype was found many times. J is TRBJ2-7 and V is TRBV7-6, with 11 positions matching TRBD2. The CDR3 loop spans 15 amino acids. The germline V gene has CDR1 SGHVS and CDR2 FNYEAQ. V shed 0 bases, J shed 6 bases, and the junction held 4 bases outside the gene matches. CDR3 amino acids: CASSLAGLAGSEQYF. CDR3 sequence (DNA): TGTGCCAGCAGCTTAGCTGGACTAGCGGGCAGCGAGCAGTACTTC. The variable domain in full, with the rest retrieved from reference TRBV7-6 and TRBJ2-7, is GAGVSQSPRYKVTKRGQDVALRCDPISGHVSLYWYRQALGQGPEFLTYFNYEAQQDKSGLPNDRFSAERPEGSISTLTIQRTEQRDSAMYRCASSLAGLAGSEQYFGPGTRLTVT.

This clonotype was detected ten times or more. The chain uses TRBV9 and TRBJ1-2, with TRBD1 as a possible D gene (5 bases). The CDR3 has 15 residues. The germline CDR1 and CDR2 sequences are SGDLS and YYNGEE. Trimming cost V 0 bases and J 2 bases, with 11 bases left between them. The CDR3 reads CASSVGAGFNYGYTF. The CDR3 nucleotides are TGTGCCAGCAGCGTAGGAGCAGGGTTCAACTATGGCTACACCTTC.

This clonotype was seen repeatedly, ten times or more. The chain carries TRBV4-3 and TRBJ2-3; the D gene is possibly TRBD2 (6 bases). Germline values: CDR1 LGHNA, CDR2 YSLEER. The CDR3 runs 15 residues. V shed 1 base and J shed 0 bases, with 8 bases lying between them. CDR3 coding DNA: TGCGCCAGCAGCCAAGGACTAGTTAGCACAGATACGCAGTATTTT. Its translation is CASSQGLVSTDTQYF.

This clonotype showed up just a few times. J is TRBJ2-1 and V is TRBV6-1; the D gene is possibly TRBD2 (5 bases). V was trimmed by 2 bases and J by 7 bases, leaving 15 bases between them. This CDR3 region has 15 residues. CDR1 MNHNS and CDR2 SASEGT come from the germline V gene. Written as DNA, the CDR3 is TGTGCCAGCAGTGAATCGAGCGGTTGGAGGAATGAGCAGTTCTTC. Translation gives CASSESSGWRNEQFF.

The sample holds many counts of this clonotype. The chain uses TRBV29-1 and TRBJ2-1, with D hard to call. Germline-derived CDR1 and CDR2 are SQVTM and ANQGSEA. The CDR3 covers 10 residues. V lost 3 bases and J lost 11, with 8 bases in between. In nucleotides, the CDR3 is TGCAGCGTTGAGGGTTACAAGCAGTTCTTC. Translation: CSVEGYKQFF.

The chain combines TRBV7-2 with TRBJ2-3, with no clear D. The CDR3 loop spans 17 amino acids. CDR1 is SGHTA and CDR2 is FQGNSA in the germline V gene. Trimming removed 5 bases at V and 0 bases at J, with 18 bases between. The CDR3 sequence is CASSRPQWDGSTDTQYF. The CDR3 coding sequence is TGTGCCAGCAGCCGTCCCCAATGGGATGGAAGCACAGATACGCAGTATTTT.

The sample holds many counts of this clonotype. A read error may account for a junction end that differs from germline. DNA for the CDR3: TGTGCCATCAGTGGACAGAACGCCGGGGAGCTGTTTTTT. It yields the protein CAISGQNAGELFF. The chain combines TRBV10-3 with TRBJ2-2; D may be TRBD1 (5 bases). The germline CDR1 and CDR2 sequences are ENHRY and SYGVKD. The CDR3 has 13 amino acids.

This clonotype was counted ten times or more. This rearrangement joins TRBV29-1 to TRBJ2-5; 10 bases agree with TRBD2. V lost 3 bases, J lost 4 bases, and 2 bases stayed unmatched. CDR1 and CDR2 (germline): SQVTM, ANQGSEA. This CDR3 spans 13 amino acids. CDR3 sequence: CSVDPSGRETQYF. The CDR3 DNA sequence: TGCAGCGTTGATCCTAGCGGGAGAGAGACCCAGTACTTC.

There are many counts of this clonotype. V is TRBV7-9 and J is TRBJ2-1, with 9 bases identical to TRBD1. Germline V gene lookup returns CDR1 SEHNR and CDR2 FQNEAQ (reference sequence). V gave up 4 bases and J gave up 7 bases; unmatched junction bases: 5. This CDR3 contains 14 residues. In DNA, the CDR3 is TGTGCCAGCAGCTGGGCCGGGACAGGGAATGAGCAGTTCTTC. As protein: CASSWAGTGNEQFF.

This clonotype showed up many times. J is TRBJ2-1 and V is TRBV5-6; 9 nucleotides agree with TRBD2. Losses at the gene ends were 4 bases for V and 3 bases for J; bases not matched to a gene: 8. CDR3 length: 16 residues. Germline CDR1 is SGHDT and CDR2 is YYEEEE. The CDR3 nucleotides read TGTGCCAGCAGCGGAGGGGCTAGCGGGAACTACAATGAGCAGTTCTTC. Translating it yields CASSGGASGNYNEQFF. Complete variable domain (other parts from reference TRBV5-6 and TRBJ2-1): DAGVTQSPTHLIKTRGQQVTLRCSPKSGHDTVSWYQQALGQGPQFIFQYYEEEERQRGNFPDRFSGHQFPNYSSELNVNALLLGDSALYLCASSGGASGNYNEQFFGPGTRLTVL.

This clonotype has a count of ten or more. V gene TRBV30 combines with J gene TRBJ2-2, with unresolved D. The V gene lost 2 bases and the J gene lost 0 bases, with 4 bases spanning the gap. This CDR3 has 13 amino acids. The germline V gene encodes CDR1 GTSNPN and CDR2 SVGIG (reference sequence). The CDR3 region has the DNA TGTGCCTGGAGTTATACGAACACCGGGGAGCTGTTTTTT. It translates to CAWSYTNTGELFF.

There are many counts of this clonotype. The J gene is TRBJ1-6, the V gene TRBV5-1, with unresolved D. Trimming shortened V by 4 bases and J by 7 bases, and 15 bases separated the two germline ends. From germline, CDR1 is SGHRS and CDR2 YFSETQ. The CDR3 runs to 15 residues. The CDR3 region has the DNA TGCGCCAGCAGCCGGATGACGGGAGAAAATTCACCCCTCCACTTT. This gives the protein CASSRMTGENSPLHF.

This clonotype was counted many times. J is TRBJ1-1 and V is TRBV29-1; D unresolved. The length of the CDR3 is 12 residues. From germline, CDR1 is SQVTM and CDR2 ANQGSEA. V was pared by 7 bases and J by 8 bases, with 17 bases between. This chain's CDR3 is CSGAKWEGEAFF. The CDR3 DNA reads TGCAGCGGGGCAAAATGGGAGGGCGAAGCTTTCTTT.

This clonotype turned up a few times. This chain connects TRBV29-1 to TRBJ2-7; D perhaps matches TRBD2 (5 bases). Trimming took 4 bases from V and 5 from J, leaving 15 bases between them. This CDR3 is 13 amino acids long. Germline V gene sequence: CDR1 SQVTM, CDR2 ANQGSEA. For the CDR3, the DNA is TGCAGCGTTGGTCGTCTAACCGGGAACGAGCAGTACTTC. This codes for CSVGRLTGNEQYF.

Ten or more counts support this clonotype. The J gene is TRBJ2-1, the V gene TRBV21-1; the table calls TRBD1, which could not be checked here. TRBV21-1 is a pseudogene. The CDR3 has 12 residues. Here the CDR3 reads CASSTRTGRQFF. CDR3 nucleotide sequence: TGTGCCAGCAGCACTCGGACAGGGAGGCAGTTCTTC.

In this sample, this clonotype turned up many times. The V gene is TRBV5-1, the J gene TRBJ1-1, with D uncertain. This CDR3 is built from 15 residues. Germline lookup yields CDR1 SGHRS and CDR2 YFSETQ. V shed 5 bases and J shed 1 base, with 15 bases lying between them. CDR3 bases: TGCGCCAGCAGACGGTGGGGTGGTTCGAACACTGAAGCTTTCTTT. It translates to CASRRWGGSNTEAFF.

Ten or more counts support this clonotype. V usage is TRBV20-1 and J usage is TRBJ2-3; 11 bases agree with TRBD2. The V and J ends lost 5 bases and 2 bases, in that order; junction bases with no gene match: 6. Germline lookup yields CDR1 DFQATT and CDR2 SNEGSKA (reference sequence). The CDR3 consists of 15 residues. This CDR3 is CSAGGTSGLTDTQYF. Written as DNA, the CDR3 is TGCAGTGCTGGCGGGACTAGCGGCCTCACAGATACGCAGTATTTT.

This clonotype was counted only a few times. The J gene is TRBJ2-3, the V gene TRBV6-6; D is uncertain. The V end lost 2 bases, the J end lost 1 base, and 7 bases lay between the germline ends. Germline CDR1 MNHNY, CDR2 SVGAGI (reference sequence). This CDR3 is built from 14 residues. In nucleotides, the CDR3 is TGTGCCAGCAGTTACGGGGATCGCACAGATACGCAGTATTTT. This translates into CASSYGDRTDTQYF.

This clonotype has ten or more counts. This chain connects TRBV29-1 to TRBJ2-5; no reliable D call. This CDR3 region has 14 residues. V was cut by 7 bases and J by 7 bases, with 22 bases left in between. The V gene's germline CDR1 is SQVTM and CDR2 ANQGSEA. In DNA, the CDR3 is TGCAGCGCCCAGACCCTAATGGTTGGATTGACCCAGTACTTC. Its translation: CSAQTLMVGLTQYF.

In its sample, this clonotype was seen many times. This chain joins TRBV25-1 and TRBJ2-1; TRBD2 matches 9 bases. Germline V gene data show CDR1 as MGHDK and CDR2 as SYGVNS. This CDR3 has 15 amino acids. With 8 bases clipped from V and 1 base from J, the junction kept 6 bases outside the gene matches. The CDR3 loop is CASRLAGASYNEQFF. The CDR3 nucleotides read TGTGCCAGCCGATTAGCGGGAGCGTCCTACAATGAGCAGTTCTTC.

The gene calls are TRBV28 and TRBJ2-1; D may be TRBD2 (6 bases). V was pared by 3 bases and J by 2 bases, with 11 bases between. The CDR3 totals 15 residues. Germline lookup yields CDR1 MDHEN and CDR2 SYDVKM. CDR3 nucleotides: TGTGCCAGCAGTTTCGCAGGACTAACCTACAATGAGCAGTTCTTC. Amino acid sequence: CASSFAGLTYNEQFF.

At least ten counts were recorded for this clonotype. The chain is built from TRBV29-1 and TRBJ2-2; D is undetermined. Germline CDR1 and CDR2: SQVTM and ANQGSEA. The ends were cut back, 7 bases at V and 1 base at J, with 7 bases in the middle. This CDR3 has 12 residues. The CDR3 loop reads CSGGWNTGELFF. CDR3 in DNA: TGCAGCGGAGGATGGAACACCGGGGAGCTGTTTTTT.

This clonotype appeared many times. In nucleotides, the CDR3 is TGCAGTGCCCCGGTTCTGGGGGGGAAGACCCAGTACTTC. Amino acid sequence: CSAPVLGGKTQYF. V is TRBV20-1 and J is TRBJ2-5; TRBD2 matches at 7 bases. The CDR3 loop spans 13 amino acids. Germline V CDR1 and CDR2: DFQATT, SNEGSKA (reference sequence). V gave up 6 bases and J gave up 6 bases; unmatched junction bases: 10.

This clonotype showed up many times. The rearrangement links TRBV19 to TRBJ1-6, with TRBD1 matching 7 bases. CDR3 length: 14 amino acids. The junction had 7 bases not matched to a gene; V was cut back by 5 bases and J by 9 bases. Germline lookup yields CDR1 LNHDA and CDR2 SQIVND (reference sequence). The CDR3 reads CASSAGTATSPLHF. The CDR3 DNA reads as TGTGCCAGTAGTGCCGGGACAGCAACTTCACCCCTCCACTTT.

The table lists this clonotype with many counts. The V call is TRBV2, the J call TRBJ1-1; 11 bases are a match to TRBD1. This CDR3 comprises 14 residues. Looked up from germline, CDR1 is SNHLY and CDR2 is FYNNEI. The V and J ends lost 5 bases and 4 bases, in that order; junction bases with no gene match: 3. This CDR3 is CASSTGQGVTEAFF. CDR3 bases: TGTGCCAGCAGTACGGGACAGGGGGTCACTGAAGCTTTCTTT.

This clonotype occurred many times. The chain combines TRBV7-9 with TRBJ2-7; TRBD2 aligns across 11 bases. The length of the CDR3 is 17 residues. The V and J ends lost 5 bases and 3 bases, in that order; junction bases with no gene match: 12. Germline V gene data show CDR1 as SEHNR and CDR2 as FQNEAQ (reference sequence). The CDR3 DNA sequence: TGTGCCAGCAGCCTAGGGACTAGCGGCAGCGCCGACTACGAGCAGTACTTC. Translation gives CASSLGTSGSADYEQYF.